This TCR beta chain is drawn from a study of CD8 T cells in Susac syndrome. Roughly 0.45 to 1 ug RNA was reverse transcribed with random hexamers. An immunoSEQ multiplex PCR generated amplified TCR beta CDR3 products spanning 54 Vbeta and 13 Jbeta. Via MiXCR, TCRdb re-called the immunoSEQ multiplex PCR reads, giving one row per CDR3 protein. The table shows about 150,000 distinct CDR3 sequences, with approximately 94% occurring only once. The germline CDR1 and CDR2 sequences are MNHEY and SMNVEV (reference sequence). The CDR3 is 13 residues long. V gave up 5 bases and J gave up 4 bases, with 9 bases separating them. CD8+ and CD4+ T cells from blood underwent TCR beta sequencing, which was carried out in a high-throughput format. Multiple sclerosis controls were treatment-naive patients with stable or active relapsing-remitting disease. TEMRA cells underwent FACS enrichment and CD8+ and CD4+ T cells underwent negative isolation.

The source is a human donor with multiple sclerosis. The chain uses TRBV27 and TRBJ1-5; D not resolved. Sequenced input: CD8+ T cells from PBMCs. This CDR3 is CASSPNINQPQHF. In DNA, the CDR3 is TGTGCCAGCAGTCCCAATATTAATCAGCCCCAGCATTTT.